This T cell receptor (beta chain) was observed in a study of CD4 T cells in relation to SARS-CoV-2 and coronaviruses. The wider study: PBMCs were cultured with antigen for roughly 11 days before TCR beta sequencing.

Data came from immunoSEQ multiplex PCR; TCRdb stores just in-frame clones and leaves some out. The sample lists about 39,000 clones; just under 85% were seen once. More than 7.5 x 10^4 naive or memory CD4+ cells were cultured with CEF peptides for roughly eleven days. As for this clone: Its antigen is unknown.

General study results and limits: Crossreactive clones expanded significantly less to SARS-CoV-2 than monoreactive clones.

This TCR came from an adult with COVID-19. Sequencing input: naive CD4+ T cells from PBMCs, cultured in vitro. Subset indicated: naive CD4+ T cells isolated by negative enrichment.

This chain's CDR3 is CASSHEGLAGSTDTQYF. The DNA for the CDR3 is TGTGCCAGCAGCCATGAGGGACTAGCGGGATCAACAGATACGCAGTATTTT. This rearrangement joins TRBV3-1 (or the pseudogene TRBV3-2) to TRBJ2-3; TRBD2 agrees at 13 bases. Germline loops: CDR1 LGHDT, CDR2 YNNKEL (reference sequence). This CDR3 spans 17 amino acids. J gave up 3 bases and V 3 bases, and 6 bases lay outside the gene matches.